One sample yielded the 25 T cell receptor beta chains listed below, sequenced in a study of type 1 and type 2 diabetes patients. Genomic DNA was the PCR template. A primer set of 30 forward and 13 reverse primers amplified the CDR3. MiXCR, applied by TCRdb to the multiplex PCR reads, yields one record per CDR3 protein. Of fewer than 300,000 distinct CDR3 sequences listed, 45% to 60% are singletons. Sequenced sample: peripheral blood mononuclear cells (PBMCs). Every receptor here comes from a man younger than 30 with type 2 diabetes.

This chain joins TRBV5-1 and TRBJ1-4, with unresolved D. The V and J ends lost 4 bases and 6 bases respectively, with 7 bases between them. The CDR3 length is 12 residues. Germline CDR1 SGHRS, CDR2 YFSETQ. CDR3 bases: TGCGCCAGCAGCGCCGGGGATGAAAAACTGTTTTTT. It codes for CASSAGDEKLFF.

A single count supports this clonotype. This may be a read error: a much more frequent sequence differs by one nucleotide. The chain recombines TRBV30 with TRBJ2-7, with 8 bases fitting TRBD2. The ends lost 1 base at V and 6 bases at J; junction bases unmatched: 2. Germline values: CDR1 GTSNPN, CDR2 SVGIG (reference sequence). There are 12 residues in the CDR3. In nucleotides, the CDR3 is TGTGCCTGGAGTGGGACTAGCTTCGAGCAGTACTTC. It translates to CAWSGTSFEQYF.

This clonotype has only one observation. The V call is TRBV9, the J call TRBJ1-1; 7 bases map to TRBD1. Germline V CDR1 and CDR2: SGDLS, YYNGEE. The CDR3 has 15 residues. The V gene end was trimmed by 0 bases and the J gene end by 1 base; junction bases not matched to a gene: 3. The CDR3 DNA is TGTGCCAGCAGCGTAGCTAAGGGGGCGAACACTGAAGCTTTCTTT. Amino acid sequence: CASSVAKGANTEAFF.

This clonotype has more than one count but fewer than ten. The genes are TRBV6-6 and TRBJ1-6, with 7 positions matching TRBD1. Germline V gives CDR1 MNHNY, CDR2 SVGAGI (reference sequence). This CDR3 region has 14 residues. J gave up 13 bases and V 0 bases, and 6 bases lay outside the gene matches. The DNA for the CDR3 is TGTGCCAGCAGTTACTCGGAAGGGGGCCCCCCCCTCCACTTT. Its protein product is CASSYSEGGPPLHF.

Here the CDR3 reads CASSSTRDRDTWYQETQYF. In DNA form, the CDR3 reads TGTGCCAGCAGCTCCACCCGGGACAGGGACACTTGGTACCAAGAGACCCAGTACTTC. The V gene is TRBV7-3, the J gene TRBJ2-5; 9 bases map to TRBD1. Trimming cost V 4 bases and J 0 bases; bases outside gene matches: 15. Germline V CDR1 and CDR2: SGHTA, FQGTGA. The CDR3 runs to 19 residues.

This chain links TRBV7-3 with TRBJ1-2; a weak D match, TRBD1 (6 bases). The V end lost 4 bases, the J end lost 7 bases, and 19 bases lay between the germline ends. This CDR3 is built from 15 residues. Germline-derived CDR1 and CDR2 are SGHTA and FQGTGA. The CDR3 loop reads CASSSSPGAARGYTF. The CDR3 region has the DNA TGTGCCAGCAGCTCAAGCCCAGGGGCTGCTCGTGGCTACACCTTC. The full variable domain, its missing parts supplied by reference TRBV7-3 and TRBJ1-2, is GAGVSQTPSNKVTEKGKYVELRCDPISGHTALYWYRQSLGQGPEFLIYFQGTGAADDSGLPNDRFFAVRPEGSVSTLKIQRTERGDSAVYLCASSSSPGAARGYTFGSGTRLTVV.

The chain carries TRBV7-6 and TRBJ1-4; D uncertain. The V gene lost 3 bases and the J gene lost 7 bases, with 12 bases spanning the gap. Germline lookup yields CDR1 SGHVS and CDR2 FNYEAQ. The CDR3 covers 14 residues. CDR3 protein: CASSFQIEGEKLFF. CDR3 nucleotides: TGTGCCAGCAGCTTTCAGATCGAGGGTGAAAAACTGTTTTTT.

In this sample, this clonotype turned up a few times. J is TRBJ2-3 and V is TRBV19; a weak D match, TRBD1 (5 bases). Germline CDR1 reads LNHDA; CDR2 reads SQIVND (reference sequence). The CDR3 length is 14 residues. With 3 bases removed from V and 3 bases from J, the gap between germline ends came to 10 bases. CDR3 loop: CASSIRGRTDTQYF. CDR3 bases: TGTGCCAGTAGTATTAGGGGCAGGACAGATACGCAGTATTTT.

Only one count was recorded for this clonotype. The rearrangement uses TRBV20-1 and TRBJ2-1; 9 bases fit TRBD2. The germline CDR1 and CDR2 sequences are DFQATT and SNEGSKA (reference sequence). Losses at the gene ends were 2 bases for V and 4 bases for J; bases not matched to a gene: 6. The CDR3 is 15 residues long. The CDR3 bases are TGCAGTGCTAGAAGACTAGCGGCAACATACAATGAGCAGTTCTTC. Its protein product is CSARRLAATYNEQFF.

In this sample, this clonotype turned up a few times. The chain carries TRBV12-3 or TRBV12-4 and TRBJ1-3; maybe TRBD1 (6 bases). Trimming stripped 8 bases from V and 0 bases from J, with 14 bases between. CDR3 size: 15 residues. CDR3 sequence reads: CASVWGPTSGNTIYF. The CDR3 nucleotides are TGTGCCAGCGTATGGGGGCCCACCTCTGGAAACACCATATATTTT.

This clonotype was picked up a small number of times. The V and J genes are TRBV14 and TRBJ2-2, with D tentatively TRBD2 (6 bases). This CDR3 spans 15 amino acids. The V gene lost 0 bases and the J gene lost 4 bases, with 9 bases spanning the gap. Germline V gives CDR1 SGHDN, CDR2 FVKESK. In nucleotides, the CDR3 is TGTGCCAGCAGCCAAGACGGACTAAGCACCGGGGAGCTGTTTTTT. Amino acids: CASSQDGLSTGELFF.

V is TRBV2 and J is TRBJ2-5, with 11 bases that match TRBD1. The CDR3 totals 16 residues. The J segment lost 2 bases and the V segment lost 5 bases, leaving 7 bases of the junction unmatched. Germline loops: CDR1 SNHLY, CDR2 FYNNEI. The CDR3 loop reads CASSLGGTGGQETQYF. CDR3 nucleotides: TGTGCCAGCAGTTTGGGTGGGACAGGGGGTCAAGAGACCCAGTACTTC. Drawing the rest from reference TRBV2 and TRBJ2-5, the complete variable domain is EPEVTQTPSHQVTQMGQEVILRCVPISNHLYFYWYRQILGQKVEFLVSFYNNEISEKSEIFDDQFSVERPDGSNFTLKIRSTKLEDSAMYFCASSLGGTGGQETQYFGPGTRLLVL.

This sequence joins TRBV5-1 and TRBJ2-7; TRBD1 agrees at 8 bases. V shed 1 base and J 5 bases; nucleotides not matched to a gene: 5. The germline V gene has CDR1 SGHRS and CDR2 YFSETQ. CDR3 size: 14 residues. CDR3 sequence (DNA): TGCGCCAGCAGCTTGAGAGGACAGGGTCACGAGCAGTACTTC. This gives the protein CASSLRGQGHEQYF.

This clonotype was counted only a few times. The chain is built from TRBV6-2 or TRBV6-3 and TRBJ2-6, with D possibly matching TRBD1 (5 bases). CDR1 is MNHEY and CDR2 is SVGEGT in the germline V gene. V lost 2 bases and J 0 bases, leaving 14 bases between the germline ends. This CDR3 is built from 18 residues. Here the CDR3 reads CASSYTKRQNSGANVLTF. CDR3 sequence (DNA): TGTGCCAGCAGTTACACAAAAAGACAGAACTCTGGGGCCAACGTCCTGACTTTC.

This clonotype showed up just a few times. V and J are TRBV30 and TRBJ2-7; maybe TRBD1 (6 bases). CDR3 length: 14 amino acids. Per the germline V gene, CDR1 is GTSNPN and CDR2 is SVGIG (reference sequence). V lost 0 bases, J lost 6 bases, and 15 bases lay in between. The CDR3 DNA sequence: TGTGCCTGGAGTGTACTTGACCAGGGGTCCGAGCAGTACTTC. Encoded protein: CAWSVLDQGSEQYF.

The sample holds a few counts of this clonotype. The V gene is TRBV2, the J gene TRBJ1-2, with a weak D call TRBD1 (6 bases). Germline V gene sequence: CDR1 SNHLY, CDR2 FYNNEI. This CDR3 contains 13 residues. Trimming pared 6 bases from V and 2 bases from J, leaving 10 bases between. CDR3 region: CASRGGPNYGYTF. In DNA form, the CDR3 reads TGTGCCAGCAGAGGGGGGCCGAACTATGGCTACACCTTC.

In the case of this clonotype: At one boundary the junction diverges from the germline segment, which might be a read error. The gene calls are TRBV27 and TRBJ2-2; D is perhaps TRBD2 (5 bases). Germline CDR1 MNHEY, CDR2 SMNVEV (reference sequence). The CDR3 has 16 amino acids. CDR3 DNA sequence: TGTGCCAGCAGCTTGGAATGGGCTGCGAACACCGGGGAGCTGCTTTTT. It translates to CASSLEWAANTGELLF.

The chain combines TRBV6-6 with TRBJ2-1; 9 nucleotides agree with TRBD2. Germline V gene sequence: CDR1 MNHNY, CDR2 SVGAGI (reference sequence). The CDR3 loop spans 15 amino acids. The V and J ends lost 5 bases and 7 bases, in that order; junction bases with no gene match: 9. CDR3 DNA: TGTGCCAGCAGTCCGACTAGCGGAGAAGATAATGAGCAGTTCTTC. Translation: CASSPTSGEDNEQFF.

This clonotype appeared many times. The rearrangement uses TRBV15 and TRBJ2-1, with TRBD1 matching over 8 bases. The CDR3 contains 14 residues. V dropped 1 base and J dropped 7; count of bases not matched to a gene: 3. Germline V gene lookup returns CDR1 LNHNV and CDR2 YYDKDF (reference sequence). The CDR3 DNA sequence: TGTGCCACCAGCAGAGCGGGACAGGCAAATGAGCAGTTCTTC. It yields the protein CATSRAGQANEQFF.

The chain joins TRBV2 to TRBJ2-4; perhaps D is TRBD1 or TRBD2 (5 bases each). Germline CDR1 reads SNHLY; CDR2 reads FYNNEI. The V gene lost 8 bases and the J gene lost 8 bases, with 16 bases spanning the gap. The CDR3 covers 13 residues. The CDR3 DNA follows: TGTGCCAGCGGGAGACAGCAGAATCACATTCAGTACTTC. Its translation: CASGRQQNHIQYF.

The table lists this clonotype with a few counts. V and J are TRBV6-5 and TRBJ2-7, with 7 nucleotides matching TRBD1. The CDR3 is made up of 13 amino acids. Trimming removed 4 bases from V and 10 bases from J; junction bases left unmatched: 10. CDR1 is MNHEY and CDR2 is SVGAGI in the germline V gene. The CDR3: CASSFRQGVPQYF. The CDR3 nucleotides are TGTGCCAGCAGTTTTCGACAGGGCGTCCCTCAGTACTTC.

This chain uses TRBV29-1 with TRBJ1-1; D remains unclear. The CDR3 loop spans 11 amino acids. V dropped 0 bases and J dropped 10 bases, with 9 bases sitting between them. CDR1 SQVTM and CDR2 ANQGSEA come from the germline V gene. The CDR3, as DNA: TGCAGCGTTGAAGAGCCAATCGGAGCTTTCTTT. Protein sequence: CSVEEPIGAFF.

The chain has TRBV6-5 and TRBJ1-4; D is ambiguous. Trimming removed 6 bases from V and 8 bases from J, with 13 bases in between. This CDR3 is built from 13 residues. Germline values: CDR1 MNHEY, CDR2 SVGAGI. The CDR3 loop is CASRYRDGEKLFF. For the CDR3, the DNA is TGTGCCAGCAGGTACCGAGATGGCGAAAAACTGTTTTTT.

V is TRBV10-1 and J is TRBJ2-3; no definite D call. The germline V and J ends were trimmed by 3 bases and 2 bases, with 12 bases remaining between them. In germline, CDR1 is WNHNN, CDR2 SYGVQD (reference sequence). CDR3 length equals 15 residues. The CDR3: CASSDRSRFTDTQYF. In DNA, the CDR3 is TGCGCCAGCAGTGACAGGAGCCGCTTCACAGATACGCAGTATTTT.

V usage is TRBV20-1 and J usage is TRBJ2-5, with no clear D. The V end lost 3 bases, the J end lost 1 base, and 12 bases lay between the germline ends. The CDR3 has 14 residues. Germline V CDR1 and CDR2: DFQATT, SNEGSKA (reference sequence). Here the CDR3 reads CSASVGRRQETQYF. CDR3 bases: TGCAGTGCTAGTGTAGGACGCCGCCAAGAGACCCAGTACTTC.